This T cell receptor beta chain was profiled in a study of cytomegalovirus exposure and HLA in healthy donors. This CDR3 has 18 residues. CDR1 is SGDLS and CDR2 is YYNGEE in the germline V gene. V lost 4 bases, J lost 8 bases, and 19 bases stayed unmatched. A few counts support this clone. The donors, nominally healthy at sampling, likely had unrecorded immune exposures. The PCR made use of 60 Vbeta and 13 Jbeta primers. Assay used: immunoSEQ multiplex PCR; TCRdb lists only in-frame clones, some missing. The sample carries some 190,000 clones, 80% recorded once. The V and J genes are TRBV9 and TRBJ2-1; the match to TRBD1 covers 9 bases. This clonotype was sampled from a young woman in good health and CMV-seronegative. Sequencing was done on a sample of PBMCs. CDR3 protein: CASSPVPGLQGALYEQFF. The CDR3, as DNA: TGTGCCAGCAGCCCTGTGCCCGGCTTACAGGGGGCATTGTATGAGCAGTTCTTC.